These 18 T cell receptor beta chains came from one sample sequenced in a study of post-analysis software for immune sequencing data. Unique molecular identifiers were present in the TCR beta cDNA libraries. TCRdb passed the PCR reads through MiXCR, listing each CDR3 protein once. The repertoire holds over 150,000 distinct CDR3 sequences, 35% to 40% seen once, with approximately 30% in the top ten. The specimen was blood, collected after autologous hematopoietic stem cell transplantation. Receptors were obtained from a girl aged 10 to 17 with multiple sclerosis.

This clonotype turned up a few times. The chain links TRBV20-1 to TRBJ2-3; D uncertain. V shed 3 bases and J shed 0 bases, with 7 bases lying between them. Germline loops: CDR1 DFQATT, CDR2 SNEGSKA (reference sequence). This CDR3 contains 13 residues. This CDR3 reads CSASRPSTDTQYF. CDR3 nucleotide sequence: TGCAGTGCTAGTCGGCCAAGCACAGATACGCAGTATTTT.

V gene TRBV3-1 combines with J gene TRBJ2-5, with D maybe TRBD2 (5 bases). Gene TRBJ2-1 matches the end of the DNA better, so the J call may be wrong. The germline V gene has CDR1 LGHDT and CDR2 YNNKEL (reference sequence). The CDR3 extends over 13 amino acids. In DNA form, the CDR3 reads TGTGCCAGCAGCCAAAACGGGGAAGAGACCCAGTTCTTC. Translating gives CASSQNGEETQFF.

The V gene is TRBV6-6, the J gene TRBJ2-5; D is ambiguous. This CDR3 comprises 12 residues. V was cut by 8 bases and J by 4 bases, with 11 bases left in between. In germline, CDR1 is MNHNY, CDR2 SVGAGI (reference sequence). The CDR3 DNA follows: TGTGCCAGCGCCATCATCCGAGAGACCCAGTACTTC. Translating gives CASAIIRETQYF.

J is TRBJ2-3 and V is TRBV20-1; D is uncertain. CDR1 and CDR2 from the germline V gene are DFQATT and SNEGSKA (reference sequence). The CDR3 runs to 16 residues. V lost 0 bases to trimming and J lost 2 bases, with 15 bases between them. The CDR3 DNA follows: TGCAGTGCTAGAGATTCGGAACTGCCCCACACAGATACGCAGTATTTT. This sequence encodes CSARDSELPHTDTQYF.

The V gene is TRBV4-1, the J gene TRBJ1-1, with TRBD1 identical over 8 bases. Germline V CDR1 and CDR2: MGHRA, YSYEKL. J lost 5 bases, V lost 0 bases, and 8 bases had no gene match. The CDR3 is 16 amino acids. CDR3 nucleotide sequence: TGCGCCAGCAGCCAAGAGACAGGGGCCCTGAGGACTGAAGCTTTCTTT. Protein product: CASSQETGALRTEAFF.

The V gene is TRBV4-1, the J gene TRBJ2-7; TRBD1 aligns across 9 bases. The J segment lost 0 bases and the V segment lost 0 bases, leaving 6 bases of the junction unmatched. The CDR3 extends over 17 amino acids. The germline gives CDR1 MGHRA, CDR2 YSYEKL. This CDR3 is CASSQDSWDRVSYEQYF. The CDR3, as DNA: TGCGCCAGCAGCCAAGATTCTTGGGACAGGGTCTCCTACGAGCAGTACTTC.

The rearrangement joins TRBV20-1 to TRBJ1-1; no clear D gene. The CDR3 totals 13 residues. Trimming left V 3 bases short and J 3 bases short, with 11 bases between. CDR1 and CDR2 from the germline V gene are DFQATT and SNEGSKA (reference sequence). CDR3 amino acids: CSASGRLDTEAFF. As DNA, the CDR3 is TGCAGTGCTAGTGGGCGGTTGGACACTGAAGCTTTCTTT.

The V gene is TRBV12-3 or TRBV12-4, the J gene TRBJ1-6; D may be TRBD1 (5 bases). Between the trimmed V and J ends, which lost 5 bases and 7 bases, there was a span of 21 bases. This CDR3 region has 17 residues. The CDR3 coding sequence is TGTGCCAGCAGTGACCCGCTCCGTCAGGGCGTCAATTCACCCCTCCACTTT. Protein product: CASSDPLRQGVNSPLHF.

The J gene is TRBJ2-1, the V gene TRBV12-3 or TRBV12-4, with TRBD1 matching 10 bases. This CDR3 region has 15 residues. The ends lost 4 bases at V and 4 bases at J; junction bases unmatched: 4. The CDR3 spells CASSSWTGGYNEQFF. The CDR3 DNA follows: TGTGCCAGCAGTTCCTGGACAGGGGGGTACAATGAGCAGTTCTTC.

V and J are TRBV13 and TRBJ2-7; TRBD2 matches at 8 bases. Germline-derived CDR1 and CDR2 are PRHDT and FYEKMQ (reference sequence). V gave up 4 bases and J gave up 0 bases; unmatched junction bases: 5. CDR3 size: 15 residues. CDR3 nucleotides: TGTGCCAGCAGCTCCGCGGGGGGCAACTCCTACGAGCAGTACTTC. This sequence encodes CASSSAGGNSYEQYF.

This chain connects TRBV6-6 to TRBJ1-5; the D is unclear. Germline CDR1 and CDR2: MNHNY and SVGAGI (reference sequence). The CDR3 consists of 15 residues. V was clipped by 0 bases and J by 2 bases, with 8 bases between them. CDR3 protein: CASSYSNGGNQPQHF. The CDR3 DNA reads TGTGCCAGCAGTTACTCGAATGGTGGCAATCAGCCCCAGCATTTT.

This clonotype was picked up a small number of times. The CDR3 DNA reads as TGTGCCAGCAGCTTGCCCCGGACAGGGCAAAAAGAGACCCAGTACTTC. Translated: CASSLPRTGQKETQYF. V is TRBV5-6 and J is TRBJ2-5, with TRBD1 matching over 8 bases. CDR3 length: 16 amino acids. Germline-derived CDR1 and CDR2 are SGHDT and YYEEEE. Trimming took 1 base from V and 3 from J; bases not matched to a gene: 8.

This clonotype has just one count. V and J are TRBV5-6 and TRBJ2-2, with TRBD1 matching over 9 bases. The germline CDR1 and CDR2 sequences are SGHDT and YYEEEE. The CDR3 sequence is 15 residues long. The V and J ends lost 5 bases and 3 bases, in that order; junction bases with no gene match: 5. CDR3 region: CASSSGTGYTGELFF. CDR3 coding DNA: TGTGCCAGCAGTTCCGGGACAGGGTACACCGGGGAGCTGTTTTTT. Using reference TRBV5-6 and TRBJ2-2 for the parts outside the CDR3, the full variable domain is DAGVTQSPTHLIKTRGQQVTLRCSPKSGHDTVSWYQQALGQGPQFIFQYYEEEERQRGNFPDRFSGHQFPNYSSELNVNALLLGDSALYLCASSSGTGYTGELFFGEGSRLTVL.

The chain combines TRBV30 with TRBJ2-7, with 8 positions matching TRBD1. V lost 3 bases, J lost 3 bases, and 4 bases stayed unmatched. Germline V gives CDR1 GTSNPN, CDR2 SVGIG (reference sequence). This CDR3 region has 13 residues. As DNA, the CDR3 is TGTGCCTGGAGCCAGGGGGCTGGCTACGAGCAGTACTTC. This encodes CAWSQGAGYEQYF.

This sequence joins TRBV5-1 and TRBJ2-1, with 11 bases matching TRBD2. The CDR3 runs to 14 residues. CDR1 and CDR2 from the germline V gene are SGHRS and YFSETQ. The junction had 3 bases not matched to a gene; V was cut back by 5 bases and J by 5 bases. CDR3 in amino acids: CASRRGLADNEQFF. As DNA, the CDR3 is TGCGCCAGCAGGCGGGGACTAGCGGACAATGAGCAGTTCTTC.

This clonotype has a count of ten or more. The chain uses TRBV5-5 and TRBJ1-2; a weak D match, TRBD1 (5 bases). In germline, CDR1 is SGHKS, CDR2 YYEKEE (reference sequence). The CDR3 consists of 14 residues. V lost 6 bases and J lost 3, with 15 bases in between. The CDR3 here is CASIMGRKYYGYTF. The CDR3 DNA is TGTGCCAGCATCATGGGACGGAAGTACTATGGCTACACCTTC.

This clonotype turned up a few times. This chain joins TRBV30 and TRBJ1-2; 7 positions match TRBD1. This CDR3 comprises 12 residues. The ends lost 4 bases at V and 8 bases at J; junction bases unmatched: 7. Germline CDR1 reads GTSNPN; CDR2 reads SVGIG (reference sequence). The CDR3 protein is CAWTTGPGGYTF. The CDR3 DNA is TGTGCCTGGACGACAGGGCCGGGGGGCTACACCTTC.

This clonotype was detected ten times or more. The rearrangement joins TRBV24-1 to TRBJ1-2; unclear D gene. CDR3 length: 13 residues. The V and J ends lost 9 bases and 4 bases respectively, with 14 bases between them. The germline V gene encodes CDR1 KGHDR and CDR2 SFDVKD. Here the CDR3 DNA reads TGTGCCACCCGGGAATCGGAGACCTATGGCTACACCTTC. Its protein is CATRESETYGYTF.